Listed here is a single T cell receptor beta chain. No antigen is known for it. Amplification used 60 Vbeta primers and 13 Jbeta primers. Libraries were prepared by immunoSEQ multiplex PCR; TCRdb keeps only in-frame clonotypes and omits some of them. The sample has roughly 100,000 clones, around four fifths seen once; the top ten hold about 3.3%. Looked up from germline, CDR1 is MDHEN and CDR2 is SYDVKM. The CDR3 contains 16 residues. This record belongs to a study of cytomegalovirus exposure and HLA in healthy donors. Notes on the study in general: In an earlier analysis, about 87% or about 30%: the productive usage of most TCR beta V segments. In terms of immune exposure information, only CMV serostatus was available.

The V gene is TRBV28, the J gene TRBJ2-5; 7 bases agree with TRBD2. The DNA end is more similar to TRBJ2-7, so the J call may be wrong. Material for sequencing was PBMCs. This receptor was obtained from a woman aged 40-49 years in good health and CMV-seronegative. CDR3 nucleotides: TGTGCCAGCAGTTTTCATCTAGCGGAACTAACCTACGAGCAGTACTTC. It specifies CASSFHLAELTYEQYF.